Below, 10 T cell receptor beta chains from the same sample are listed, as sequenced in a study of PD-1 blockade in mismatch repair-deficient tumors. Profiled with immunoSEQ multiplex PCR; TCRdb holds only in-frame clones, not every one. This sample carries about 110,000 clones, about 83% of them seen once, and the ten largest clones take approximately 4.7%. Specimen: peripheral blood, collected approximately 60 weeks after starting pembrolizumab. The source of these receptors is an adult with mismatch repair-deficient cancer.

The chain combines TRBV2 with TRBJ1-1; maybe TRBD1 (6 bases). The V end lost 2 bases, the J end lost 4 bases, and 14 bases lay between the germline ends. CDR1 is SNHLY and CDR2 is FYNNEI in the germline V gene. The CDR3 has 15 residues. CDR3 protein: CASSERGTLSTEAFF. The CDR3 DNA reads TGTGCCAGCAGTGAAAGGGGGACACTCAGCACTGAAGCTTTCTTT.

This chain links TRBV2 with TRBJ1-1; D gene unclear. The CDR3 extends over 15 amino acids. Germline CDR1 and CDR2: SNHLY and FYNNEI. Trimming left V 7 bases short and J 1 base short, with 16 bases between. This CDR3 reads CASTPAGLRNTEAFF. The CDR3 coding sequence is TGTGCCAGCACCCCGGCCGGGTTGAGGAACACTGAAGCTTTCTTT.

The chain uses TRBV5-6 and TRBJ2-6, with no clear D. This CDR3 is 16 amino acids long. Germline lookup yields CDR1 SGHDT and CDR2 YYEEEE. V was trimmed by 2 bases and J by 1 base, leaving 10 bases between them. CDR3 in amino acids: CASSFSLVSGANVLTF. For the CDR3, the DNA is TGTGCCAGCAGCTTTTCATTGGTTTCTGGGGCCAACGTCCTGACTTTC.

This chain joins TRBV7-9 and TRBJ2-7, with D tentatively TRBD2 (6 bases). From germline, CDR1 is SEHNR and CDR2 FQNEAQ (reference sequence). V dropped 4 bases and J dropped 2 bases, with 15 bases sitting between them. The CDR3 consists of 15 residues. CDR3 amino acids: CASSSPTSQAYEQYF. CDR3 DNA sequence: TGTGCCAGCAGCTCACCGACTAGTCAGGCCTACGAGCAGTACTTC. Filled out from reference TRBV7-9 and TRBJ2-7, the complete variable domain reads DTGVSQNPRHKITKRGQNVTFRCDPISEHNRLYWYRQTLGQGPEFLTYFQNEAQLEKSRLLSDRFSAERPKGSFSTLEIQRTEQGDSAMYLCASSSPTSQAYEQYFGPGTRLTVT.

The chain recombines TRBV19 with TRBJ1-3; D not certain. This CDR3 region has 14 residues. Germline values: CDR1 LNHDA, CDR2 SQIVND (reference sequence). Trimming removed 0 bases from V and 5 bases from J, with 8 bases in between. CDR3: CASSIDPSRNTIYF. CDR3 nucleotides: TGTGCCAGTAGTATAGATCCCTCCAGAAACACCATATATTTT. The variable domain in full, with the rest retrieved from reference TRBV19 and TRBJ1-3, is DGGITQSPKYLFRKEGQNVTLSCEQNLNHDAMYWYRQDPGQGLRLIYYSQIVNDFQKGDIAEGYSVSREKKESFPLTVTSAQKNPTAFYLCASSIDPSRNTIYFGEGSWLTVV.

The chain couples TRBV6-5 to TRBJ2-1; 11 nucleotides agree with TRBD2. Germline V gives CDR1 MNHEY, CDR2 SVGAGI. J lost 8 bases, V lost 2 bases, and 5 bases had no gene match. CDR3 length equals 15 residues. The CDR3 loop is CASSYSLAGGDEQFF. CDR3 in DNA: TGTGCCAGCAGTTACAGTCTAGCGGGGGGCGATGAGCAGTTCTTC.

This rearrangement joins TRBV21-1 to TRBJ2-2; the table's D gene call, TRBD2, was not cross checked with the DNA. TRBV21-1 is a pseudogene locus. This CDR3 spans 17 amino acids. The CDR3 DNA sequence: TGTGCCAGCAGGCTAAGTCAGGAGGGGCGAGACACCGGGGAGCTGTTTTTT. Amino acid sequence: CASRLSQEGRDTGELFF.

This clone was observed a handful of times. V gene TRBV19 combines with J gene TRBJ1-4; D might be TRBD1 (5 bases). The CDR3 loop spans 13 amino acids. Germline CDR1 LNHDA, CDR2 SQIVND (reference sequence). Trimming stripped 8 bases from V and 8 bases from J, with 15 bases between. The CDR3 here is CASWGSSGEKLFF. The CDR3 nucleotides read TGTGCCAGTTGGGGGTCCTCTGGAGAAAAACTGTTTTTT.

V usage is TRBV11-2 and J usage is TRBJ2-7; TRBD1 agrees at 7 bases. Looked up from germline, CDR1 is SGHAT and CDR2 is FQNNGV. CDR3 length: 13 residues. After removal of 4 bases from V and 5 bases from J, the junction contained 5 bases not matched to a gene. CDR3 residues: CASSSTGKDEQYF. The CDR3 nucleotides read TGTGCCAGCAGCTCGACAGGGAAAGACGAGCAGTACTTC.

J is TRBJ2-7 and V is TRBV27; 13 bases are a match to TRBD2. Losses at the gene ends were 2 bases for V and 2 bases for J; bases not matched to a gene: 3. Germline CDR1 reads MNHEY; CDR2 reads SMNVEV (reference sequence). This CDR3 region has 16 residues. In DNA, the CDR3 is TGTGCCAGCAGTTTAACCGGGACTAGCGGGACCTACGAGCAGTACTTC. Amino acids: CASSLTGTSGTYEQYF.